The entry below describes one T cell receptor (beta chain). The antigen remains undetermined. Libraries were prepared by immunoSEQ multiplex PCR; TCRdb keeps only in-frame clonotypes and omits some of them. The data show tens of thousands of clones, with about three quarters seen just once and about 20% held by the top ten. Each patient relapsed following autologous stem cell transplantation, and prior brentuximab vedotin exposure differed. The source of the sample is a study of PD-1 blockade in classical Hodgkin lymphoma. Broader study findings: CD4+ TCR diversity, unlike CD8+, rose significantly by C4D1.

The CDR3 sequence is 15 residues long. Per germline, CDR1 SGHDT and CDR2 YYEEEE. The V and J ends lost 4 bases and 5 bases respectively, with 18 bases between them. This TCR derives from a human donor with classical Hodgkin lymphoma. The starting material was peripheral blood mononuclear cells (PBMCs), obtained before the second cycle of nivolumab. This chain links TRBV5-6 with TRBJ1-2, with D possibly matching TRBD1 (5 bases). The CDR3 is CASSIWDRESYGYTF. The CDR3 DNA is TGTGCCAGCAGCATATGGGACCGGGAAAGTTATGGCTACACCTTC.